The 4 T cell receptor beta chains in this list originate from one sample, sequenced in a study of immune heterogeneity within non-small cell lung tumors. Amplification of the TCR beta CDR3 was achieved through multiplex PCR with 32 V and 13 J primers. TCRdb analysed the multiplex PCR reads with MiXCR anew, one entry per CDR3 protein. Found here are about 21,000 distinct CDR3 sequences, 25% to 30% of them singletons; the top ten hold about 4.6%. Template came from bulk tumor genomic DNA, at roughly 600 ng per sample. Several biopsies per primary tumor, spaced far apart, were taken during surgery. Enrolled individuals presented with untreated, newly diagnosed non-small cell lung cancer and received curative surgery. The sample consisted of lung tumor tissue. The source of these receptors is a man aged 35 to 55 with non-small cell lung cancer.

The chain recombines TRBV28 with TRBJ1-1, with D perhaps matching TRBD1 (5 bases). CDR3 length equals 12 residues. V lost 6 bases to trimming and J lost 10 bases, with 15 bases between them. Looked up from germline, CDR1 is MDHEN and CDR2 is SYDVKM. The DNA for the CDR3 is TGTGCCAGCAGGGAGGTCGGGACGGGAGCTTTCTTT. Translated: CASREVGTGAFF.

By frequency in the sample, this clonotype is medium-sized. This chain connects TRBV5-1 to TRBJ2-3, with D possibly TRBD2 on 7 matching bases. Germline V gives CDR1 SGHRS, CDR2 YFSETQ. V was shortened by 4 bases and J by 4 bases, with 16 bases between the two germline ends. The CDR3 covers 15 residues. Written as DNA, the CDR3 is TGCGCCAGCAGCGTAGGGGGGGGAACCCCAGATACGCAGTATTTT. This gives the protein CASSVGGGTPDTQYF.

This clonotype was found many times. The chain employs TRBV20-1 and TRBJ2-7; 7 nucleotides align to TRBD1. V shed 2 bases and J 4 bases; nucleotides not matched to a gene: 5. The CDR3 sequence is 13 residues long. Per germline, CDR1 DFQATT and CDR2 SNEGSKA (reference sequence). The chain's CDR3 is CSARRQGTYEQYF. The CDR3 coding sequence is TGCAGTGCTAGACGACAGGGAACATACGAGCAGTACTTC.

The chain is built from TRBV19 and TRBJ1-3; no firm D call. Germline V CDR1 and CDR2: LNHDA, SQIVND (reference sequence). V dropped 4 bases and J dropped 2 bases, with 9 bases sitting between them. CDR3 length: 14 residues. CDR3 protein: CASSRKSPGNTIYF. The CDR3 nucleotides are TGTGCCAGTAGTAGGAAGAGCCCTGGAAACACCATATATTTT. Using reference TRBV19 and TRBJ1-3 for the parts outside the CDR3, the full variable domain is DGGITQSPKYLFRKEGQNVTLSCEQNLNHDAMYWYRQDPGQGLRLIYYSQIVNDFQKGDIAEGYSVSREKKESFPLTVTSAQKNPTAFYLCASSRKSPGNTIYFGEGSWLTVV.